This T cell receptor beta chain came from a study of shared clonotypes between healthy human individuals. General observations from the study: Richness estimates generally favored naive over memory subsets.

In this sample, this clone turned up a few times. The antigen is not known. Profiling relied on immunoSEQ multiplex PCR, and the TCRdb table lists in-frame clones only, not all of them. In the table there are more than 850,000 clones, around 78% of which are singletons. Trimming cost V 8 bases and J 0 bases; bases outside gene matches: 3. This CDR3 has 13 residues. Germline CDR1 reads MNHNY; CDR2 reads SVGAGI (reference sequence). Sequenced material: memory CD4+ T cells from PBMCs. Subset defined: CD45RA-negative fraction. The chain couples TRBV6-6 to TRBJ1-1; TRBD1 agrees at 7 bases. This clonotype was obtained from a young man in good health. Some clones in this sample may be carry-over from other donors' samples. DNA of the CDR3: TGTGCCAGCGGGACAGACTTGAACACTGAAGCTTTCTTT. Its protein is CASGTDLNTEAFF.